Below, one T cell receptor beta chain is given with its context. Its cognate antigen has yet to be identified. No base quality values were provided; no much bigger clone lies one nucleotide off. The cohort comprised some 730 healthy bone marrow donors. At the time of sampling, every cohort member was nominally healthy, though immune exposures that went unrecorded were likely present. The donor tested CMV seropositive, placing the donor among the roughly 300 seropositive members of the cohort. A peripheral blood sample was provided by each donor, and peripheral blood mononuclear cells were used for TCR beta sequencing. Genomic DNA extraction from the blood cell samples was performed with the Qiagen DNeasy Blood Extraction Kit. This record belongs to a study of cytomegalovirus exposure and HLA in healthy donors (TCRdb year 2017). Concerning the study at large: An earlier analysis of some 600 of the donors reported 276 Gb of sequence data and approximately 120 million unique TCR beta sequences obtained from around 180 million T cells. Roughly 320 gigabases of sequencing data and approximately 91 million unique TCR sequences made up an early release that covered approximately 650 HLA-typed donors. Of the roughly 400 genotyped donors, roughly 76% were placed in the genetic ancestry cluster associated with self-reported Caucasian donors. The study aimed to test whether signatures of past pathogen exposure could be identified by cataloging public T cell receptors. Using immunosequencing, the study profiled T cell repertoires from 666 subjects and related those repertoires to cytomegalovirus serostatus. In addition to the first cohort of 500 to 850 subjects, a separate validation cohort of 100 to 150 different subjects was used. The study combined high-throughput TCR immunosequencing, statistical association of individual TCRs with disease status, and machine learning to predict cytomegalovirus infection status. To study patterns of TCR occurrence, a later analysis re-analyzed previously published TCR beta repertoires from under 750 donors and added high-resolution HLA genotyping. Rather than using new phenotypic data, the later analysis identified candidate immune exposures from TCR beta sequences and from how often those sequences occurred across donors. In an earlier analysis of 500 to 650 of the donors, high-throughput TCR beta sequencing was used to judge whether each TCR beta V gene segment behaved as functional or pseudogenic. Donor age, sex, ethnicity and CMV serostatus were collected together with the repertoire data. In a later genetic analysis, genome-wide SNP genotypes for about three fifths of the roughly 670 donors were used, and that subset was treated as a discovery cohort. Every discovery cohort repertoire had been produced on one sequencing platform. Class I and class II HLA loci were covered by the typing at four-digit resolution. Typing coverage varied by locus: roughly 620-630 donors for A, B, C, DRB1 and DQB1; approximately 560 for DQA1; some 610 for DPA1; fewer than 480 for DPB1. About 5 DR-DQ haplotypes were handled as single units for association and clustering, since linkage in the cohort was strong. On average, approximately 250,000 unique TCR beta nucleotide sequences were sequenced per donor among more than 350 genotyped donors of the cohort, with roughly 19% of those sequences being non-productive.

Library construction relied on the immunoSEQ multiplex PCR assay. For the multiplex PCR, a mixture combining 60 forward primers for TCR Vbeta segments and 13 reverse primers for TCR Jbeta segments was used. The CDR3 region of rearranged TCR beta genes was amplified from genomic DNA with a multiplex PCR assay. The amplified TCR beta libraries were sequenced on the Illumina HiSeq System as 87-base-pair reads. As for the authors' bioinformatics: A later analysis counted some 80 million unique TCR beta chains across the 650 to 700 repertoires, and roughly 11 million of these chains were shared by at least two donors. Raw reads were error-corrected and collapsed into unique sequences with a nearest-neighbor algorithm that merged closely related sequences to remove PCR and sequencing errors. V, D and J gene segments were assigned by aligning CDR3 sequences to IMGT reference sequences. For a sequence to be retained, a match of at least six nucleotides was required to both a V gene segment and a J gene segment. Rearrangements were called productive when the CDR3 lacked stop codons and stayed in frame with V and J; all others were non-productive. Following IMGT convention, CDR3 was defined as the stretch from the second conserved V-encoded cysteine up to the conserved J-encoded phenylalanine. The earlier analysis of about 610 of the donors excluded sequences that lacked an unambiguous match to a single V gene segment. In an earlier analysis of roughly 500 of the donors, V segments were called functional above 56.7% productive rearrangements and were called segregating when the between-donor standard deviation exceeded 5%. A statistical classification framework was built for diagnosing cytomegalovirus status from the catalog of TCR beta chain sequences. A later analysis assigned V and J genes by comparing TCR nucleotide sequences with IMGT/GENE-DB human TR gene sequences. The TCRdist pipeline was used in a later analysis to assign CDR3 sequences and most-parsimonious VDJ recombination scenarios. In a later analysis, every TCR beta chain was defined by the combination of its CDR3 amino acid sequence and its V-gene family, and reads without a unique V-gene family were dropped. As a way to deal with suspected cross-contamination and a sequencing artifact, a later analysis dropped under 600 nucleotide sequences that were highly shared and had low generation probability. In a later analysis, a clonal expansion index was calculated for each public chain from normalized within-repertoire ranks of inferred template counts. In a later analysis, generation probabilities were computed using a VDJ recombination model fitted to out-of-frame rearrangements, and the results were checked against IGoR. Hypergeometric tests were used in a later analysis to score TCR-TCR, TCR-HLA and TCR-CMV co-occurrence, with a repertoire-size bias correction applied to the TCR pairs. In a later analysis, false discovery rates were estimated by permuting HLA or CMV assignments 20 times. A later analysis grouped co-occurring TCRs with DBSCAN, adding TCRdist sequence similarity when clustering within HLA-allele-positive subsets. Repertoires with fewer than 30,000 or more than 120,000 public chains were left out of co-occurrence clustering, as were four to six repertoires with anomalous nucleotide sharing. This immuneACCESS table, as held by TCRdb, lists in-frame sequences with V and J called but not all clones. Of the missing ones, under half trace to an unresolved V gene in checked studies; the others have no known cause. For V, J and clone size, that table is used; D and trimming come from the DNA. The sample profile shows fewer than 250,000 clones; roughly 80% of them were found once. The top ten hold 2% to 2.5% of the sample.

The germline V gene encodes CDR1 LNHDA and CDR2 SQIVND (reference sequence). V has 6 bases trimmed and J has 5 bases trimmed; junction bases matching no gene number 10. Inclusive of the bounding cysteine and phenylalanine, the CDR3 is 15 residues long. Of the read, only the CDR3 DNA is kept; its 45 bases are in frame from base 1. On the study overall, not on this receptor specifically: Assigning TCR associations to individual alleles was difficult when HLA alleles, especially DR and DQ, strongly co-occurred. In an earlier analysis of some 500 of the donors, most TCR beta V segments appeared in productive rearrangements about 87% or about 30% of the time, broadly matching IMGT annotations. Because some donors lacked HLA typing at each locus, the association tests relied only on the typed subset. Across donors, most TCR sequences were observed very rarely, whereas some public TCRs were present in many individuals. Compared with the approximately 670-donor mean, donors in an Asian-associated ancestry cluster had fewer N-insertions in productive TCRs, according to a later genetic analysis. CMV serostatus was the only immune exposure information available for the cohort. In a later analysis, several top co-occurrence clusters were reported to appear linked to parvovirus B19, influenza, CMV and Epstein-Barr virus. The cohort was sequenced for TCR beta chains only, and without alpha or paired-chain data the features that could be detected were limited. The study listed over 150 TCR beta chains as associated with cytomegalovirus. A later analysis associated about 18,000 TCR beta sequences with specific HLA alleles at a false discovery rate of 0.05. A further reported finding was that TCR beta sequences accurately predicted the HLA-A and HLA-B alleles for most subjects in the first cohort. A few of the identified cytomegalovirus-associated TCR beta chains were confirmed in vitro to be specific for cytomegalovirus antigens. It was suggested by the authors that the approach could potentially be generalized to other disease states and immunological phenotypes. Correlated functional status among segregating V segments might be attributable to linkage disequilibrium, but an unknown experimental factor could not be ruled out. A group of highly shared sequence variants was considered likely to be a technical artifact of the sequencing pipeline. In a later analysis, most CMV-associated TCR beta chains were found to appear HLA-restricted, with HLA associations seemingly driven largely by CMV exposure. A later analysis found that HLA-associated TCR beta chains were more clonally expanded and had lower generation probabilities than equally common non-associated chains. The 87-base-pair reads could not distinguish some IMGT-functional V segments, including TRBV6-2 and TRBV6-3, so those segments were excluded. Roughly uniform sequencing depth across donors was assumed in presence/absence analyses, although this assumption may not hold. According to a later analysis, TCR association rates differed among HLA loci, with DRB1 alleles showing the most associated TCRs and HLA-C alleles showing the fewest. The classifier was reported to diagnose cytomegalovirus status with high specificity and sensitivity in both the original cohort and the validation cohort. In a later genetic analysis, a missense DCLRE1C variant was associated with V-gene and J-gene trimming of TCR beta chains, and the association was replicated in an independent cohort. Because counts were too low, some 16 rarely observed V segments, including chromosome 9 orphons, were excluded from the earlier analysis of a few hundred of the donors.

Material for sequencing was PBMCs. This sequence was found in a young woman in good health and CMV-seropositive. Recombination joined TRBV19 with TRBJ2-1; 7 bases in the middle match TRBD2. The DNA reads TGTGCCAGTAGGGGAAGACTAGCTCACCACAATGAGCAGTTCTTC. It is translated as CASRGRLAHHNEQFF.